This T cell receptor (beta chain) derives from a study of technical replicates of blood from a handful of donors. V shed 7 bases and J shed 4 bases, with 20 bases lying between them. Germline V gives CDR1 MNHNS, CDR2 SASEGT. The CDR3 consists of 15 residues. Clones were sequenced by immunoSEQ multiplex PCR, and TCRdb holds only the in-frame ones, with some missing. The data contain about 79,000 clones, approximately 92% of them seen just once; the ten biggest clones take up about 0.35%. This clone was seen just once. The rearrangement links TRBV6-1 to TRBJ2-7; D remains ambiguous. The sequenced material came from T cells isolated from PBMCs. This receptor was obtained from a human donor in good health. Some clones in this sample may be carry-over from other donors' samples. CDR3 sequence reads: CASTHPAAAEYEQYF. The CDR3 coding sequence is TGTGCCAGCACCCACCCGGCCGCCGCGGAGTACGAGCAGTACTTC.